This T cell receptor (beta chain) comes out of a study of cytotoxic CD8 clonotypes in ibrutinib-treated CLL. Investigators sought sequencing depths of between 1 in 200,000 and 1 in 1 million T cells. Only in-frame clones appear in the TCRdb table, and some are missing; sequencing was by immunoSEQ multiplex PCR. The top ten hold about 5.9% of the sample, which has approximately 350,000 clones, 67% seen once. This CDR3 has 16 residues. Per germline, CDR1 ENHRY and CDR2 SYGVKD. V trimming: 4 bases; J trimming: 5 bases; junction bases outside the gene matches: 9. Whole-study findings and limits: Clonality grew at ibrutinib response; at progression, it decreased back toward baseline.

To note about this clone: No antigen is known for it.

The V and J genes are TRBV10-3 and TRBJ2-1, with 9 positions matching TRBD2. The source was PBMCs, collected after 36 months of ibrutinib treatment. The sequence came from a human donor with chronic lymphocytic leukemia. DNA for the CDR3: TGTGCCATCAGTGGGCTTCTAGCGGGACCCGACAATGAGCAGTTCTTC. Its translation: CAISGLLAGPDNEQFF.